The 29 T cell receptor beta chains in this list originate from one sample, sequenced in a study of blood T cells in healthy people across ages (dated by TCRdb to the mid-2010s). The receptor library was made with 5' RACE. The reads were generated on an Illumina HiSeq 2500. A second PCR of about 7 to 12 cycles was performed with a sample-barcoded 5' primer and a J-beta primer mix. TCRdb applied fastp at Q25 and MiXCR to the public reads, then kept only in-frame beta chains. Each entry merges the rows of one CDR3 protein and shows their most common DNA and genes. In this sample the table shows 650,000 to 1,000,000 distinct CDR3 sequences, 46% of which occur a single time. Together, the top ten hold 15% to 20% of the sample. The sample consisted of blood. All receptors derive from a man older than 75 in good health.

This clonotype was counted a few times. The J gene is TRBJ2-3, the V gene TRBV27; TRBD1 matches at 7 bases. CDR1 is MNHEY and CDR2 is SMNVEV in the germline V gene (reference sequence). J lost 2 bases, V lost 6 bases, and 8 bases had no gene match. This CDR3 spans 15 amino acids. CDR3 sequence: CASSERQGVTDTQYF. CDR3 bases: TGTGCCAGCAGCGAGAGGCAGGGGGTCACAGATACGCAGTATTTT.

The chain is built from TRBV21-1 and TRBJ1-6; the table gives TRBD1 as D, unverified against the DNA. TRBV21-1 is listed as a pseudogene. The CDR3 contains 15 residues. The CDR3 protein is CARGDSGTGNSPLHF. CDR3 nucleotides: TGTGCCAGGGGGGATTCCGGGACAGGAAATTCACCCCTCCACTTT.

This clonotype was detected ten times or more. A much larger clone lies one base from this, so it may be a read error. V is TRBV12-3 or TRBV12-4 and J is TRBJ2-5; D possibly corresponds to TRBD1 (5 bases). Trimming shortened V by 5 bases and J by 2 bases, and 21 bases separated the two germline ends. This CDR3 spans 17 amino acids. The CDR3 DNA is TGTGCCAGCAGTGATCAGGGAAATCGCGGCCGACAAGAGACCCAGTACTTC. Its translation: CASSDQGNRGRQETQYF.

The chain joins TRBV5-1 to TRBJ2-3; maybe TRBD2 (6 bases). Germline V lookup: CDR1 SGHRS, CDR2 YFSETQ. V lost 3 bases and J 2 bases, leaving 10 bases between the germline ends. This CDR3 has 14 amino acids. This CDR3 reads CASSSEGFTDTQYF. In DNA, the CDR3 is TGCGCCAGCAGCTCGGAGGGCTTCACAGATACGCAGTATTTT.

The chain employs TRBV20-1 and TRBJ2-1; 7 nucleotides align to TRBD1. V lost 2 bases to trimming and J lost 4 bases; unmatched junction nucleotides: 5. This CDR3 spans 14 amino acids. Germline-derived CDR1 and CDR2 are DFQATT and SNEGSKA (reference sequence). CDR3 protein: CSARHRDRYNEQFF. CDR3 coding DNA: TGCAGTGCTAGACACCGGGACAGATACAATGAGCAGTTCTTC.

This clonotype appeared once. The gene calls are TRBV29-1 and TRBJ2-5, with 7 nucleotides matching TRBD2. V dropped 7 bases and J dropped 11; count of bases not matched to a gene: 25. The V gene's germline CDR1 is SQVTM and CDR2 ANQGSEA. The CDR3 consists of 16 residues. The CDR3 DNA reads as TGCAGCGCAGACTCCCCCCTCGCGGGAGAGCACAATGGGCAGTACTTC. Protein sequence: CSADSPLAGEHNGQYF.

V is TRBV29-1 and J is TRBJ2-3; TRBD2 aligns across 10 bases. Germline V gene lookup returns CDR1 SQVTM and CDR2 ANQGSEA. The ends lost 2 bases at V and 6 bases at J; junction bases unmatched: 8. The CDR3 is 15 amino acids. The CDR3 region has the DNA TGCAGCGTTGAAAGCCTAGCGGGAGTTGTGGATACGCAGTATTTT. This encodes CSVESLAGVVDTQYF.

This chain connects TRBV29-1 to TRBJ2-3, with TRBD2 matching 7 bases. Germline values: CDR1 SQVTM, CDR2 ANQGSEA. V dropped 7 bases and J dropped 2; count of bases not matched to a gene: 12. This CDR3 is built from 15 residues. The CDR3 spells CSADGPAGFTDTQYF. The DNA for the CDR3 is TGCAGCGCCGACGGACCAGCGGGATTCACAGATACGCAGTATTTT.

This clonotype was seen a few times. The CDR3 spells CASSTRTSGSAYNEQFF. CDR3 nucleotide sequence: TGTGCCAGCAGCACAAGGACTAGCGGGAGCGCCTACAATGAGCAGTTCTTC. This sequence joins TRBV7-2 and TRBJ2-1; 13 nucleotides agree with TRBD2. The J segment lost 2 bases and the V segment lost 5 bases, leaving 6 bases of the junction unmatched. Germline V gene lookup returns CDR1 SGHTA and CDR2 FQGNSA. The length of the CDR3 is 17 residues.

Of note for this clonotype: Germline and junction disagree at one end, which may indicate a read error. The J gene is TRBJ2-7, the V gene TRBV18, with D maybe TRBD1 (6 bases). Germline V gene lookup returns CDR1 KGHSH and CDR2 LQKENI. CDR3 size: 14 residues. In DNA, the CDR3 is TGTGCCAGTTCACAGACAGGAGCCAAGGATGAGCAGTACTTC. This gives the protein CASSQTGAKDEQYF. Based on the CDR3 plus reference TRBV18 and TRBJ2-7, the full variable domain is NAGVMQNPRHLVRRRGQEARLRCSPMKGHSHVYWYRQLPEEGLKFMVYLQKENIIDESGMPKERFSAEFPKEGPSILRIQQVVRGDSAAYFCASSQTGAKDEQYFGPGTRLTVT.

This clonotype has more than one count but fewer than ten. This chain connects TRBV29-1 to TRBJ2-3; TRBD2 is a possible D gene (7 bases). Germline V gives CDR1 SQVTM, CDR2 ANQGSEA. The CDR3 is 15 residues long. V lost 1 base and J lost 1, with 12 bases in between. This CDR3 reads CSVEGQGGGTDTQYF. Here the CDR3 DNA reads TGCAGCGTTGAAGGCCAAGGGGGGGGCACAGATACGCAGTATTTT.

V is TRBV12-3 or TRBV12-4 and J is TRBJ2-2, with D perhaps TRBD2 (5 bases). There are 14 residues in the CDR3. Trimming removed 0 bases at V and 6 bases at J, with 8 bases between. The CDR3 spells CASSLARRAGELFF. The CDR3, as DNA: TGTGCCAGCAGTTTAGCACGGCGGGCCGGGGAGCTGTTTTTT.

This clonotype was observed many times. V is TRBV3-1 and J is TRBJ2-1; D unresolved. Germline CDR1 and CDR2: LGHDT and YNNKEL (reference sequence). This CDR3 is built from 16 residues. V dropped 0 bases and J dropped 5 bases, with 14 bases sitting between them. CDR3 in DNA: TGTGCCAGCAGCCAAGATGGAACGGGCAGAGACAATGAGCAGTTCTTC. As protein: CASSQDGTGRDNEQFF.

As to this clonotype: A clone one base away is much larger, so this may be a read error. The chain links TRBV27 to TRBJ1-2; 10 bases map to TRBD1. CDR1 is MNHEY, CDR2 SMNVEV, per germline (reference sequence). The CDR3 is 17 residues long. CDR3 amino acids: CAGRSPRDRGSNYGYTF. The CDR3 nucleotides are TGTGCCGGCAGATCCCCAAGGGACAGGGGATCAAACTATGGCTACACCTTC.

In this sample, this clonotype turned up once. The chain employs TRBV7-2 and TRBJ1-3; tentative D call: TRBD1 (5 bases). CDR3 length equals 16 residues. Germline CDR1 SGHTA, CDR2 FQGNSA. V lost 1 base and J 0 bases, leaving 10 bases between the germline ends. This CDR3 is CASSLEGTVSGNTIYF. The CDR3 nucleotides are TGTGCCAGCAGCTTAGAAGGGACGGTCTCTGGAAACACCATATATTTT.

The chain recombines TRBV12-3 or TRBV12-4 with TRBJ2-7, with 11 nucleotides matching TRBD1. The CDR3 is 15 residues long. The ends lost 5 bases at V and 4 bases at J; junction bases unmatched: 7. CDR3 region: CASSLGQGALYEQYF. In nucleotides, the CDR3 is TGTGCCAGCAGTCTCGGACAGGGGGCGCTTTACGAGCAGTACTTC.

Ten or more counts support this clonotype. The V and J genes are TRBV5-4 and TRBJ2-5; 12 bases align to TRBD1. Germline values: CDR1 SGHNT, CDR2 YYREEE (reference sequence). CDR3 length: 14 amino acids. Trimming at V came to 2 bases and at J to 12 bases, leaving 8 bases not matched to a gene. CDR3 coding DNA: TGTGCCAGCAGCTTCGGGACAGGGGGCTCGGGCGAGTACTTC. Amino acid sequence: CASSFGTGGSGEYF. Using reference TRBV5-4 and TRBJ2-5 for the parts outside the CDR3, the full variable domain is ETGVTQSPTHLIKTRGQQVTLRCSSQSGHNTVSWYQQALGQGPQFIFQYYREEENGRGNFPPRFSGLQFPNYSSELNVNALELDDSALYLCASSFGTGGSGEYFGPGTRLLVL.

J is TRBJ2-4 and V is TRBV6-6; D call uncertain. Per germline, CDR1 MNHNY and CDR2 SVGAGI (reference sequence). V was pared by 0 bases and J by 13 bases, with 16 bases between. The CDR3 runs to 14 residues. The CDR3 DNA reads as TGTGCCAGCAGTTACTCTGAGCACCAATCCGGGCAGTACTTC. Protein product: CASSYSEHQSGQYF.

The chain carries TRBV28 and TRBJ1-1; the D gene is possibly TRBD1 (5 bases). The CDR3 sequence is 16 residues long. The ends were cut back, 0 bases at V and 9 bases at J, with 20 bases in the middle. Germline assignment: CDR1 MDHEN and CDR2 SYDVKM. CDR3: CASSLWQGSLRGQAFF. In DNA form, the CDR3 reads TGTGCCAGCAGTTTATGGCAGGGAAGCCTTCGCGGGCAAGCTTTCTTT.

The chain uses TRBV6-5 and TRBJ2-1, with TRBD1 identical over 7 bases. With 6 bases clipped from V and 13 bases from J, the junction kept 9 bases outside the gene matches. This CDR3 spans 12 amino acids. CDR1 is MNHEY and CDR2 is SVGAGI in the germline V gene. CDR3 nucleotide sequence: TGTGCCAGCAGCAGGGACAGCTCAAATCAGTTCTTC. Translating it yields CASSRDSSNQFF.

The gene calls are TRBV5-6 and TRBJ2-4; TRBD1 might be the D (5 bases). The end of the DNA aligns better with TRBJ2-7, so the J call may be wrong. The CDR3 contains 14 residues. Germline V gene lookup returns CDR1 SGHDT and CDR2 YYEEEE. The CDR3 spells CASGRAPDSYEQYF. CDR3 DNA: TGTGCCAGCGGCAGGGCCCCTGACTCCTACGAGCAGTACTTC.

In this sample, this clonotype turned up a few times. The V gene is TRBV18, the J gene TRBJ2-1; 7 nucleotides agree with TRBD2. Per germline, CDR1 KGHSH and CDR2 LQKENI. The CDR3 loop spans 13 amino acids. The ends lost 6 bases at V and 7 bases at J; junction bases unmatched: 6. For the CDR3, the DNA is TGTGCCAGCTCCCCAGCGGGACGGAATGAGCAGTTCTTC. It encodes CASSPAGRNEQFF.

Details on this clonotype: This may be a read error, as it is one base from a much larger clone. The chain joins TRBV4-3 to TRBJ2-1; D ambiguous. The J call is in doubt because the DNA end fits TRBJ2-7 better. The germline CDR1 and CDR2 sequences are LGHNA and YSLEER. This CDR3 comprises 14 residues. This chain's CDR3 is CASSGQRSYNEQYF. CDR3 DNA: TGCGCCAGCAGCGGGCAGCGCTCCTACAATGAGCAGTACTTC.

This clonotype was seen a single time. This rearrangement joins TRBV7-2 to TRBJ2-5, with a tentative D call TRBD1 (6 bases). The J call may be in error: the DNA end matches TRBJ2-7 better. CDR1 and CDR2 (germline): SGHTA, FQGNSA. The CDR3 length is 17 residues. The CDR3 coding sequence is TGTGCCAGCAGCTTAAGGAAATTGGGGCAGGGGACGGACGAGCAGTACTTC. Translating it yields CASSLRKLGQGTDEQYF.

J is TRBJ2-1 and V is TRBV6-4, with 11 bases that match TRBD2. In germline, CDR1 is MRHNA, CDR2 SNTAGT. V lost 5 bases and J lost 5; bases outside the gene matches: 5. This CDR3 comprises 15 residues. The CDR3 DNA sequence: TGTGCCAGCAGTTCGGTAGCGGGAGGGGACAATGAGCAGTTCTTC. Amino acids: CASSSVAGGDNEQFF.

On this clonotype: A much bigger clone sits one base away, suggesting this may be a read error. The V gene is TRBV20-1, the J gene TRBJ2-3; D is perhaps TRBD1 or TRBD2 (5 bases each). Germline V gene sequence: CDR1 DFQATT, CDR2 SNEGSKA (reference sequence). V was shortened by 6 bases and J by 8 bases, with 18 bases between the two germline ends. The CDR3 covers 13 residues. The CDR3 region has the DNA TGCAGTGCCTCCGGGGCCGGCCCAGGTACGCAGTATTTT. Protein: CSASGAGPGTQYF.

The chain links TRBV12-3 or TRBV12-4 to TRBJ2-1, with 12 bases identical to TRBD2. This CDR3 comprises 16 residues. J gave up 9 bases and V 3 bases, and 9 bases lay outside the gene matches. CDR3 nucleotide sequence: TGTGCCAGCAGTTTGACTAGCGGGGGCCTTGGGGCTGAGCAGTTCTTC. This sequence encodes CASSLTSGGLGAEQFF.

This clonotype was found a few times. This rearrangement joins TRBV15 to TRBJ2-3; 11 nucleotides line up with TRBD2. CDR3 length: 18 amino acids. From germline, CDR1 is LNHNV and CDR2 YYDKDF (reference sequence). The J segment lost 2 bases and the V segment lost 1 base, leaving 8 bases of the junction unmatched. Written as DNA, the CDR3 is TGTGCCACCAGCAGAGGGGAGAGACTAGCGGGGATCACAGATACGCAGTATTTT. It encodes CATSRGERLAGITDTQYF.

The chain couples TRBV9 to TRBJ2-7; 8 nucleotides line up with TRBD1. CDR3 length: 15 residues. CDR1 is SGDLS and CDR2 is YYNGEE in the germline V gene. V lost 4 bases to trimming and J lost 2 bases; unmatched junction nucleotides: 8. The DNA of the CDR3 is TGTGCCAGCAGCAACGGACAGGGACCTCCCTACGAGCAGTACTTC. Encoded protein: CASSNGQGPPYEQYF.